The next 17 T cell receptor beta chains were all read from a single sample in a study of beta chain features in type 1 diabetes. Study results and caveats: Shortening that was moderate but significant affected the TCRB CDR3s of Type 1 diabetes patients in all four CD4+ subsets.

For these receptors, no antigen is known. Isolated RNA was reverse transcribed in full, so expressed TCRB transcripts were sequenced. Sequencing was performed with immunoSEQ multiplex PCR; in TCRdb, only in-frame clones are kept and a portion is missing. Found here are some 290,000 clones, about 23% of them singletons; the top ten hold over 0.01%. Sequencing was done on a sample of naive CD4+ T cells from blood. Receptors were obtained from a woman aged 25 to 45 with type 1 diabetes.

The chain carries TRBV9 and TRBJ1-2; D not certain. The CDR3 sequence is 12 residues long. Trimming stripped 0 bases from V and 10 bases from J, with 10 bases between. Germline loops: CDR1 SGDLS, CDR2 YYNGEE. CDR3 amino acids: CASSVVAGAYTF. The CDR3 bases are TGTGCCAGCAGCGTAGTGGCGGGAGCCTACACCTTC.

This clone was detected a few times. This chain uses TRBV30 with TRBJ1-1; TRBD1 is a possible D gene (6 bases). Germline CDR1 and CDR2: GTSNPN and SVGIG (reference sequence). This CDR3 is built from 13 residues. V lost 7 bases and J lost 1, with 13 bases in between. CDR3 sequence reads: CASTTGPNTEAFF. The CDR3 bases are TGTGCCTCCACGACAGGACCGAACACTGAAGCTTTCTTT.

The table lists this clone with a few counts. This rearrangement joins TRBV9 to TRBJ2-1; 16 bases align to TRBD2. The V segment lost 3 bases and the J segment 3 bases; nucleotides outside the gene matches: 6. Germline V gives CDR1 SGDLS, CDR2 YYNGEE. CDR3 size: 18 residues. The CDR3 bases are TGTGCCAGCAGCGCGGGACTAGCGGGGGGGAGGGGCTACAATGAGCAGTTCTTC. This sequence encodes CASSAGLAGGRGYNEQFF.

As DNA, the CDR3 is TGTGCCAGCAGCTTAGGGGGCCCCGGCACAGATACGCAGTATTTT. This translates into CASSLGGPGTDTQYF. The chain joins TRBV5-6 to TRBJ2-3; 7 nucleotides match TRBD1. The length of the CDR3 is 15 residues. The trim removed 2 bases at V and 1 base at J, leaving 4 bases unmatched. The germline CDR1 and CDR2 sequences are SGHDT and YYEEEE.

The sample holds one count of this clone. The gene calls are TRBV5-1 and TRBJ1-1, with 10 bases identical to TRBD1. The V gene end was trimmed by 2 bases and the J gene end by 5 bases; junction bases not matched to a gene: 6. The CDR3 spans 15 residues. Per the germline V gene, CDR1 is SGHRS and CDR2 is YFSETQ. CDR3: CASSLGDRGRTEAFF. The CDR3 nucleotides read TGCGCCAGCAGCTTAGGGGACAGGGGTAGGACTGAAGCTTTCTTT.

A single count supports this clone. The chain combines TRBV5-1 with TRBJ2-2, with D maybe TRBD2 (7 bases). The V gene lost 3 bases and the J gene lost 7 bases, with 16 bases spanning the gap. Looked up from germline, CDR1 is SGHRS and CDR2 is YFSETQ. The CDR3 contains 15 residues. The CDR3 DNA is TGCGCCAGCAGCTCCCCGGGGGGCGCAGGCGGGGAGCTGTTTTTT. Encoded protein: CASSSPGGAGGELFF.

Only one count was recorded for this clone. The chain is built from TRBV30 and TRBJ2-2; D is unclear. The CDR3 spans 13 residues. Trimming stripped 0 bases from V and 6 bases from J, with 8 bases between. CDR1 is GTSNPN, CDR2 SVGIG, per germline (reference sequence). Here the CDR3 reads CAWSVQASGELFF. CDR3 nucleotides: TGTGCCTGGAGTGTGCAGGCTTCCGGGGAGCTGTTTTTT.

This clone was seen a few times. The chain links TRBV7-9 to TRBJ2-5; weak D call: TRBD2 (5 bases). The V gene's germline CDR1 is SEHNR and CDR2 FQNEAQ (reference sequence). The CDR3 has 13 residues. V was clipped by 3 bases and J by 4 bases, with 9 bases between them. In DNA form, the CDR3 reads TGTGCCAGCAGCTTCGGACTCCTAGAGACCCAGTACTTC. Translating it yields CASSFGLLETQYF.

The DNA of the CDR3 is TGTGCCTGGAACATGGGCCAGAACACTGAAGCTTTCTTT. Amino acids: CAWNMGQNTEAFF. The chain links TRBV30 to TRBJ1-1; D is undetermined. The germline gives CDR1 GTSNPN, CDR2 SVGIG (reference sequence). The CDR3 extends over 13 amino acids. V gave up 4 bases and J gave up 1 base, with 10 bases separating them.

The table lists this clone with a few counts. This sequence joins TRBV25-1 and TRBJ2-7, with D tentatively TRBD1 (5 bases). The germline V gene has CDR1 MGHDK and CDR2 SYGVNS. The CDR3 sequence is 14 residues long. V lost 4 bases, J lost 5 bases, and 15 bases lay in between. Here the CDR3 reads CASSAAGSIHEQYF. Written as DNA, the CDR3 is TGTGCCAGCAGTGCGGCAGGGTCTATCCACGAGCAGTACTTC.

The CDR3 DNA is TGTGCCAGCAGCTTGTCACTAGCGGGAGGAGCTGAGCAGTTCTTC. Protein product: CASSLSLAGGAEQFF. The rearrangement uses TRBV5-4 and TRBJ2-1; 12 bases align to TRBD2. This CDR3 contains 15 residues. V dropped 1 base and J dropped 9; count of bases not matched to a gene: 5. Germline CDR1 is SGHNT and CDR2 is YYREEE (reference sequence). Full variable domain (missing parts from reference TRBV5-4 and TRBJ2-1): ETGVTQSPTHLIKTRGQQVTLRCSSQSGHNTVSWYQQALGQGPQFIFQYYREEENGRGNFPPRFSGLQFPNYSSELNVNALELDDSALYLCASSLSLAGGAEQFFGPGTRLTVL.

The chain uses TRBV5-6 and TRBJ1-5, with D unclear. The V end lost 4 bases, the J end lost 4 bases, and 6 bases lay between the germline ends. The germline CDR1 and CDR2 sequences are SGHDT and YYEEEE. CDR3 length: 12 amino acids. The CDR3 loop reads CASSAMNQPQHF. The CDR3 DNA reads TGTGCCAGCAGCGCTATGAATCAGCCCCAGCATTTT.

CDR3 sequence (DNA): TGTGCCAGCAGTTTACCGCGGGAGGGTTACGAGCAGTACTTC. Its translation is CASSLPREGYEQYF. The J gene is TRBJ2-7, the V gene TRBV28; 9 nucleotides line up with TRBD2. The CDR3 totals 14 residues. The germline CDR1 and CDR2 sequences are MDHEN and SYDVKM. Unmatched junction bases numbered 3, after V lost 2 bases and J lost 4 bases.

This clone turned up a few times. The chain recombines TRBV28 with TRBJ2-7; 7 positions match TRBD2. The V segment lost 3 bases and the J segment 9 bases; nucleotides outside the gene matches: 2. Germline V CDR1 and CDR2: MDHEN, SYDVKM. CDR3 length: 11 residues. The CDR3 DNA follows: TGTGCCAGCAGTTTCGGCGGGAGGCAGTACTTC. It is translated as CASSFGGRQYF. The whole variable domain, filled in from reference TRBV28 and TRBJ2-7, reads DVKVTQSSRYLVKRTGEKVFLECVQDMDHENMFWYRQDPGLGLRLIYFSYDVKMKEKGDIPEGYSVSREKKERFSLILESASTNQTSMYLCASSFGGRQYFGPGTRLTVT.

This clone was detected only a few times. Distinct nucleotide sequences in the sample also encode this CDR3. V and J are TRBV30 and TRBJ2-6, with a tentative D call TRBD1 (6 bases). The CDR3 totals 15 residues. V lost 0 bases, J lost 0 bases, and 6 bases lay in between. Germline V CDR1 and CDR2: GTSNPN, SVGIG (reference sequence). DNA for the CDR3: TGTGCCTGGAGTGTAGGGGGCTCTGGGGCCAACGTCCTGACTTTC. It yields the protein CAWSVGGSGANVLTF.

This rearrangement joins TRBV5-1 to TRBJ1-1; D might be TRBD1 (6 bases). V lost 6 bases and J 5 bases, leaving 14 bases between the germline ends. CDR3 length: 13 residues. CDR1 is SGHRS and CDR2 is YFSETQ in the germline V gene. The DNA for the CDR3 is TGCGCCAGCATGGGCCAGGGGCAGACTGAAGCTTTCTTT. Residues: CASMGQGQTEAFF.

Concerning this clone: The junction shows a germline mismatch at one end, possibly a read error. The chain joins TRBV29-1 to TRBJ1-1; D may be TRBD1 (6 bases). Germline loops: CDR1 SQVTM, CDR2 ANQGSEA. The length of the CDR3 is 11 residues. CDR3: CSVRRDTEAFF. The DNA of the CDR3 is TGCAGCGTTCGCCGGGACACCGAAGCTTTCTTT.